This T cell receptor (beta chain) was captured by sequencing in a study of shared clonotypes between healthy human individuals. Sequenced by immunoSEQ multiplex PCR; TCRdb stores in-frame clones only, minus some. The sample has fewer than 1.8 million clones, about 98.5% seen once. The germline V gene has CDR1 MNHEY and CDR2 SMNVEV (reference sequence). CDR3 length equals 14 residues. With V trimmed by 5 bases and J by 7 bases, 6 bases remained unmatched. The sequence was obtained from a young man in good health. The rearrangement joins TRBV27 to TRBJ2-2; TRBD2 aligns across 8 bases. What was sequenced was naive CD4+ T cells sorted from blood. Subset indicated: CD45RA+ positively selected. In nucleotides, the CDR3 is TGTGCCAGCAGTCCACGGGAGGGCCTCGGGGAGCTGTTTTTT. Amino acid sequence: CASSPREGLGELFF.